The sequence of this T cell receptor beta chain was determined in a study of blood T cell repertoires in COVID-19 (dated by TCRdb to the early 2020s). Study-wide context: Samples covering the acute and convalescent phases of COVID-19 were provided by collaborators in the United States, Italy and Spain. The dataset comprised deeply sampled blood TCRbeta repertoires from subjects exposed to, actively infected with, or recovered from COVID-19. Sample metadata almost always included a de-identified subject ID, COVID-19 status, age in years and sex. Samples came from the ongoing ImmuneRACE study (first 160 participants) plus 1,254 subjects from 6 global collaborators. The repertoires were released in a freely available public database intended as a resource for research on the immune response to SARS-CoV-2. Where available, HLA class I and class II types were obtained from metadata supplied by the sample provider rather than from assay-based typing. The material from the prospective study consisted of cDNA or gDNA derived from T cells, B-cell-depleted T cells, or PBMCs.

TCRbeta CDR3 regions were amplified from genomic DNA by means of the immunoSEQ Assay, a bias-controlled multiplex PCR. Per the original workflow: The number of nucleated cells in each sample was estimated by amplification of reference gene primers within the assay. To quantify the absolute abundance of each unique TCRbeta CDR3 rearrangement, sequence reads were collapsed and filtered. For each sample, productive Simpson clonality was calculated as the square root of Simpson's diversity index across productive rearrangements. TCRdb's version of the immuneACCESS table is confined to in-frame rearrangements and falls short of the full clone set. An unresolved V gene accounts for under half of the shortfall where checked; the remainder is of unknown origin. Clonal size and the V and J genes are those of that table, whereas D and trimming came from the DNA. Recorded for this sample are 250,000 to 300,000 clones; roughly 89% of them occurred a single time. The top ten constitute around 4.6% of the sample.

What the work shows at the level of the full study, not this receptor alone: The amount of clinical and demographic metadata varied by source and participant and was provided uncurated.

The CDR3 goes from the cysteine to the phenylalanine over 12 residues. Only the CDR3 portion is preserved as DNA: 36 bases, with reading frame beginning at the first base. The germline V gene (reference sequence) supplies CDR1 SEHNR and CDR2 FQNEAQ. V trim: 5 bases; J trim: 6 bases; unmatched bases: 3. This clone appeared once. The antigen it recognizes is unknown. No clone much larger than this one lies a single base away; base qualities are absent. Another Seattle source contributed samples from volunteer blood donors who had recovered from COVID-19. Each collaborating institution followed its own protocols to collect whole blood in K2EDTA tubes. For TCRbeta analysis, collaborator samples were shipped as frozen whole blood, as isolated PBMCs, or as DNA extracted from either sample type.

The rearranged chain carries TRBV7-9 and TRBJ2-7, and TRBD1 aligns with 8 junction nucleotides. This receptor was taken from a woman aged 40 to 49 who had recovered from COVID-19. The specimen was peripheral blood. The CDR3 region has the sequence CASSPDRAEQYF. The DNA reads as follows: TGTGCCAGCAGCCCGGACAGGGCCGAGCAGTACTTC.